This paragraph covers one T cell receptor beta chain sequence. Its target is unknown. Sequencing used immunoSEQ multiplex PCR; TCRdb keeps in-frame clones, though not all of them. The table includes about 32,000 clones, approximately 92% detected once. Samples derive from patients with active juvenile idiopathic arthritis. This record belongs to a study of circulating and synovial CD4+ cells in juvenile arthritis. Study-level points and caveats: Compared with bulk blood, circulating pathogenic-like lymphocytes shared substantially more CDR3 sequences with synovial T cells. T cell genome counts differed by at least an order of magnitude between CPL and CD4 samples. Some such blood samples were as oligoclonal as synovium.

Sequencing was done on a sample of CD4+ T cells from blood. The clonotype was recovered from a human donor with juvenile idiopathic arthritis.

The CDR3 spells CASSKGQGAFEQYF. In nucleotides, the CDR3 is TGTGCCAGCAGCAAGGGACAGGGGGCCTTCGAGCAGTACTTC. The gene calls are TRBV11-2 and TRBJ2-7, with 12 bases fitting TRBD1. This CDR3 is 14 amino acids long. The V gene end was trimmed by 5 bases and the J gene end by 6 bases; junction bases not matched to a gene: 5. Germline assignment: CDR1 SGHAT and CDR2 FQNNGV.